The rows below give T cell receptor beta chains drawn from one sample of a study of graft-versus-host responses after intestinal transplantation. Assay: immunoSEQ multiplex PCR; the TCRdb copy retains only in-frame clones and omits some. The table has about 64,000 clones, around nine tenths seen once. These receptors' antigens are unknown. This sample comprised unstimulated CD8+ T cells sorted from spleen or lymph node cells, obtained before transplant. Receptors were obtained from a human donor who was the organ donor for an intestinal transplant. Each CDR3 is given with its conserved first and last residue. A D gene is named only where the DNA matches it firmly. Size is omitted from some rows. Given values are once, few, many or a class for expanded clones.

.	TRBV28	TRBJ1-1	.	CATAFRVRDTEAFF	TGTGCCACCGCCTTCAGGGTACGGGACACTGAAGCTTTCTTT
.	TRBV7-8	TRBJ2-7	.	CASRGSLSSYEQYF	TGTGCCAGCAGAGGGAGCCTCAGTTCCTACGAGCAGTACTTC
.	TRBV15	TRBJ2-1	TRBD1	CATSRDLVWTGGFNEQFF	TGTGCCACCAGCAGAGATCTGGTGTGGACAGGGGGCTTCAATGAGCAGTTCTTC
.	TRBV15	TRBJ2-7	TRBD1	CATSRDPEQGVLTYEQYF	TGTGCCACCAGCAGAGATCCGGAACAGGGGGTTTTAACCTACGAGCAGTACTTC
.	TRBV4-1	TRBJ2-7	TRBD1	CASSPLGQGVYSYEQYF	TGCGCCAGCAGTCCTTTGGGACAGGGGGTTTACTCCTACGAGCAGTACTTC
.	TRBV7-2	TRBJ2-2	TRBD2	CASSPGTSGRTGELFF	TGTGCCAGCAGCCCCGGGACTAGCGGGAGAACCGGGGAGCTGTTTTTT
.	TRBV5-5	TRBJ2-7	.	CASSFFEGSYEQYF	TGTGCCAGCAGCTTTTTTGAGGGTTCCTACGAGCAGTACTTC
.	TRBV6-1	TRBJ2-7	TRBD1	CASSADRGRAYEQYF	TGTGCCAGCAGTGCGGACAGGGGGAGGGCCTACGAGCAGTACTTC
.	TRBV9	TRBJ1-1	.	CASSVVEEYHTEAFF	TGTGCCAGCAGCGTAGTTGAGGAGTATCACACTGAAGCTTTCTTT
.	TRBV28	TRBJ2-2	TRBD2	CASSFDGLDTGELFF	TGTGCCAGCAGTTTCGATGGACTAGACACCGGGGAGCTGTTTTTT
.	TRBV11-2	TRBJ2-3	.	CVTSPRTSRSTDTQYF	TGTGTCACCTCCCCGCGAACTTCACGGAGCACAGATACGCAGTATTTT
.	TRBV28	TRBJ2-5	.	CASSRPSEREETQYF	TGTGCCAGCAGTCGCCCTAGCGAGAGGGAAGAGACCCAGTACTTC
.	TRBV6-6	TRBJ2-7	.	CASSYSSSDSYEQYF	TGTGCCAGCAGTTACTCGTCTAGCGATTCCTACGAGCAGTACTTC
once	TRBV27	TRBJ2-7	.	CASSRTAHEQYF	TGTGCCAGCAGTCGGACAGCCCACGAGCAGTACTTC